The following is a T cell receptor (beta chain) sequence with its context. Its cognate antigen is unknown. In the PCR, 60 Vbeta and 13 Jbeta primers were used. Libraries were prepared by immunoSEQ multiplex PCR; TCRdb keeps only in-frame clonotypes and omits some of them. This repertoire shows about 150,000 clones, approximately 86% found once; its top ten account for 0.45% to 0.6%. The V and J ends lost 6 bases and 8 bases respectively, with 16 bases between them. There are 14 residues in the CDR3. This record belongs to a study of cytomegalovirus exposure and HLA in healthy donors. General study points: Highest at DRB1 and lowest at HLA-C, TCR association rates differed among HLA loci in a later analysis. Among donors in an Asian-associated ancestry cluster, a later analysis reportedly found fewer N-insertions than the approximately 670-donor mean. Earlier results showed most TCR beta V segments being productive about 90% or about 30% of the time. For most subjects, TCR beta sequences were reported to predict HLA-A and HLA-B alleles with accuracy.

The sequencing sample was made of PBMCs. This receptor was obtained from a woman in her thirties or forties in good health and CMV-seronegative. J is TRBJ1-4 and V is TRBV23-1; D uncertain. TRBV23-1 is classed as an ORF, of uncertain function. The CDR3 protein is CASRSRRSGEKLFF. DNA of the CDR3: TGCGCCAGCAGAAGCAGAAGAAGCGGAGAAAAACTGTTTTTT.